One sample yielded the 20 T cell receptor beta chains listed below, sequenced in a study of blood T cell repertoires in COVID-19. Here immunoSEQ multiplex PCR was the method, and the copy in TCRdb shows in-frame clones only, minus some. The table has some 70,000 clones, about 83% seen once. The sequencing sample was made of peripheral blood. Receptors originate from a man aged 80 or over with acute or convalescent COVID-19.

The chain carries TRBV10-2 and TRBJ1-1; TRBD1 might be the D (5 bases). The germline V gene encodes CDR1 WSHSY and CDR2 SAAADI. V lost 6 bases and J lost 1, with 9 bases in between. This CDR3 is built from 13 residues. The CDR3 region has the DNA TGCGCCAGCAGGAACCAGGGGAACACTGAAGCTTTCTTT. Translation gives CASRNQGNTEAFF.

On this clone itself: One end of the junction fails to match germline, which may point to a read error. The chain carries TRBV7-2 and TRBJ1-2, with TRBD1 identical over 8 bases. The CDR3 has 14 residues. CDR1 is SGHTA, CDR2 FQGNSA, per germline. CDR3 sequence: CASTLQQGDQGYTF. The CDR3 nucleotides are TGTGCCAGCACCTTACAACAGGGGGATCAGGGCTACACCTTC.

The genes are TRBV27 and TRBJ1-5; TRBD1 matches at 7 bases. With 6 bases clipped from V and 0 bases from J, the junction kept 11 bases outside the gene matches. The CDR3 loop spans 17 amino acids. The germline CDR1 and CDR2 sequences are MNHEY and SMNVEV (reference sequence). In nucleotides, the CDR3 is TGTGCCAGCAGACCCAGGGGGGAACGTTATAGCAATCAGCCCCAGCATTTT. Protein sequence: CASRPRGERYSNQPQHF.

V usage is TRBV10-3 and J usage is TRBJ2-5; 7 nucleotides match TRBD2. The V gene's germline CDR1 is ENHRY and CDR2 SYGVKD. The CDR3 has 12 amino acids. The ends lost 4 bases at V and 5 bases at J; junction bases unmatched: 1. This CDR3 reads CAISGSGETQYF. CDR3 DNA: TGTGCCATCAGTGGTAGCGGGGAGACCCAGTACTTC.

This clone was observed a few times. This chain joins TRBV10-1 and TRBJ2-7; D is perhaps TRBD2 (6 bases). V was trimmed by 6 bases and J by 1 base, leaving 10 bases between them. Germline V gives CDR1 WNHNN, CDR2 SYGVQD (reference sequence). The CDR3 length is 13 residues. Written as DNA, the CDR3 is TGCGCCAGCAGCGCCGGGGGTTCCTACGAGCAGTACTTC. Protein product: CASSAGGSYEQYF.

V usage is TRBV19 and J usage is TRBJ1-2, with 12 positions matching TRBD1. In germline, CDR1 is LNHDA, CDR2 SQIVND (reference sequence). The CDR3 has 16 amino acids. Trimming removed 4 bases from V and 8 bases from J; junction bases left unmatched: 11. Here the CDR3 DNA reads TGTGCCAGTAGTACCCGGGACAGGGGGCCTTCGTGGGGCTACACCTTC. Translated: CASSTRDRGPSWGYTF.

V is TRBV5-4 and J is TRBJ2-5; D possibly corresponds to TRBD2 (6 bases). CDR3 length: 15 amino acids. Trimming took off 3 bases at V and 5 bases at J, with 17 bases between the two ends. CDR1 is SGHNT and CDR2 is YYREEE in the germline V gene (reference sequence). The DNA for the CDR3 is TGTGCCAGCAGCTCGGGACTCGCCTCGGGGGAGACCCAGTACTTC. Its translation: CASSSGLASGETQYF.

The rearrangement links TRBV10-1 to TRBJ1-3; 7 nucleotides match TRBD1. The V segment lost 10 bases and the J segment 2 bases; nucleotides outside the gene matches: 2. Germline CDR1 reads WNHNN; CDR2 reads SYGVQD (reference sequence). The CDR3 has 12 residues. CDR3 region: CANGQAGNTIYF. In DNA, the CDR3 is TGCGCCAATGGACAGGCTGGAAACACCATATATTTT.

This sequence joins TRBV4-3 and TRBJ2-5, with D unresolved. The V gene's germline CDR1 is LGHNA and CDR2 YSLEER. This CDR3 spans 15 amino acids. V dropped 4 bases and J dropped 1 base, with 13 bases sitting between them. DNA of the CDR3: TGCGCCAGCAGCCCGAGCGAGGAGACCCAAGAGACCCAGTACTTC. This encodes CASSPSEETQETQYF.

The chain couples TRBV4-1 to TRBJ2-6, with D unclear. Germline assignment: CDR1 MGHRA and CDR2 YSYEKL. With 1 base removed from V and 1 base from J, the gap between germline ends came to 11 bases. The CDR3 has 17 residues. DNA for the CDR3: TGCGCCAGCAGCCAAGCGCAGGCATCTTCTGGGGCCAACGTCCTGACTTTC. Protein sequence: CASSQAQASSGANVLTF.

This chain links TRBV5-1 with TRBJ2-5, with D possibly matching TRBD1 (6 bases). Germline V gene lookup returns CDR1 SGHRS and CDR2 YFSETQ. Trimming shortened V by 2 bases and J by 6 bases, and 17 bases separated the two germline ends. The length of the CDR3 is 15 residues. CDR3 sequence: CASSFGQGRRQTQYF. DNA for the CDR3: TGCGCCAGCAGCTTCGGGCAGGGGAGAAGACAGACCCAGTACTTC.

This chain connects TRBV2 to TRBJ1-2; D may be TRBD1 (5 bases). In germline, CDR1 is SNHLY, CDR2 FYNNEI. The CDR3 has 14 amino acids. Deletions cut 2 bases from V and 4 bases from J, with 11 bases between. The CDR3, as DNA: TGTGCCAGCAGTGAACAGGGTCCCTTCTATGGCTACACCTTC. It codes for CASSEQGPFYGYTF. Together with reference TRBV2 and TRBJ1-2, the CDR3 gives the full variable domain: EPEVTQTPSHQVTQMGQEVILRCVPISNHLYFYWYRQILGQKVEFLVSFYNNEISEKSEIFDDQFSVERPDGSNFTLKIRSTKLEDSAMYFCASSEQGPFYGYTFGSGTRLTVV.

This sequence joins TRBV9 and TRBJ1-1; weak D call: TRBD1 (5 bases). Between the trimmed V and J ends, which lost 0 bases and 4 bases, there was a span of 16 bases. Looked up from germline, CDR1 is SGDLS and CDR2 is YYNGEE. The CDR3 is 16 amino acids. CDR3 sequence (DNA): TGTGCCAGCAGCGTAGTAGAGCCTGAGGACACCACTGAAGCTTTCTTT. Protein sequence: CASSVVEPEDTTEAFF.

The chain employs TRBV5-1 and TRBJ1-5, with D perhaps matching TRBD1 (5 bases). The V and J ends lost 5 bases and 5 bases respectively, with 11 bases between them. The CDR3 sequence is 13 residues long. The germline gives CDR1 SGHRS, CDR2 YFSETQ. In DNA form, the CDR3 reads TGCGCCAGCAGTGAACAGGTCGATCAGCCCCAGCATTTT. It encodes CASSEQVDQPQHF.

The chain carries TRBV3-1 (or the pseudogene TRBV3-2) and TRBJ1-5; 7 bases line up with TRBD1. Per germline, CDR1 LGHDT and CDR2 YNNKEL (reference sequence). The CDR3 runs to 13 residues. The junction had 3 bases not matched to a gene; V was cut back by 4 bases and J by 6 bases. CDR3 sequence: CASSPSGGQPQHF. CDR3 sequence (DNA): TGTGCCAGCAGCCCCTCAGGGGGTCAGCCCCAGCATTTT.

This sequence joins TRBV18 and TRBJ2-7; 11 bases agree with TRBD1. The CDR3 has 16 amino acids. The V gene end was trimmed by 0 bases and the J gene end by 0 bases; junction bases not matched to a gene: 1. Germline assignment: CDR1 KGHSH and CDR2 LQKENI. In DNA, the CDR3 is TGTGCCAGCTCACCACCCGGGACAGGGGGCTCCTACGAGCAGTACTTC. It specifies CASSPPGTGGSYEQYF. Based on the CDR3 plus reference TRBV18 and TRBJ2-7, the full variable domain is NAGVMQNPRHLVRRRGQEARLRCSPMKGHSHVYWYRQLPEEGLKFMVYLQKENIIDESGMPKERFSAEFPKEGPSILRIQQVVRGDSAAYFCASSPPGTGGSYEQYFGPGTRLTVT.

V and J are TRBV5-6 and TRBJ2-2; possibly TRBD1 for D (6 bases). Trimming stripped 4 bases from V and 4 bases from J, with 8 bases between. This CDR3 spans 13 amino acids. Per germline, CDR1 SGHDT and CDR2 YYEEEE. CDR3: CASSIRGTGELFF. The CDR3 DNA sequence: TGTGCCAGCAGCATCAGGGGCACCGGGGAGCTGTTTTTT.

This clone came up a few times. The chain joins TRBV29-1 to TRBJ2-1; the match to TRBD1 covers 9 bases. V lost 4 bases, J lost 9 bases, and 16 bases stayed unmatched. Germline loops: CDR1 SQVTM, CDR2 ANQGSEA. CDR3 length: 16 residues. Written as DNA, the CDR3 is TGCAGCGTTGGTAAGGGTTGGACAGGGGATCTATTTGAGCAGTTCTTC. Encoded protein: CSVGKGWTGDLFEQFF.

As to this clone: The germline gene is not matched at one end of the junction; a read error may be the cause. The V gene is TRBV7-2, the J gene TRBJ1-6, with D possibly TRBD1 on 6 matching bases. Germline V gives CDR1 SGHTA, CDR2 FQGNSA. This CDR3 region has 14 residues. In DNA, the CDR3 is TGTGCCAGCACCTTACAGGGTATTGGGTCACCCCTCCACTTT. Translating it yields CASTLQGIGSPLHF.

The chain combines TRBV9 with TRBJ1-5; D is uncertain. Germline assignment: CDR1 SGDLS and CDR2 YYNGEE. V lost 0 bases, J lost 6 bases, and 7 bases lay in between. The CDR3 is made up of 13 amino acids. Written as DNA, the CDR3 is TGTGCCAGCAGCGTAGGGCCAGGTCAGCCCCAGCATTTT. It codes for CASSVGPGQPQHF.